Below are 30 T cell receptor beta chains sequenced from a single sample in a study of shared T cell receptors in the human thymus. Profiled with immunoSEQ multiplex PCR; TCRdb holds only in-frame clones, not every one. The sample consists of about 610,000 clones, more than 75% of them appearing once. These sequences were also reported in another study, on human thymus T cells.

The sample comprised thymocytes. The receptor set was obtained from a boy in the first two years of life with a congenital heart defect.

V gene TRBV6-5 combines with J gene TRBJ1-1, with unresolved D. Per the germline V gene, CDR1 is MNHEY and CDR2 is SVGAGI. The CDR3 runs to 13 residues. V was pared by 2 bases and J by 1 base, with 5 bases between. The CDR3 DNA sequence: TGTGCCAGCAGTTACCCGCGGAACACTGAAGCTTTCTTT. The encoded protein is CASSYPRNTEAFF.

J is TRBJ1-2 and V is TRBV11-2; D unresolved. Germline V gives CDR1 SGHAT, CDR2 FQNNGV. V lost 5 bases and J 5 bases, leaving 15 bases between the germline ends. The CDR3 is 14 amino acids. CDR3 bases: TGTGCCAGCAGCAGCACCGGGGTCCCGTATGGCTACACCTTC. Translated, it gives CASSSTGVPYGYTF.

The chain is built from TRBV4-3 and TRBJ2-1; 7 nucleotides line up with TRBD2. The junction had 9 bases not matched to a gene; V was cut back by 3 bases and J by 7 bases. Per the germline V gene, CDR1 is LGHNA and CDR2 is YSLEER. The CDR3 spans 15 residues. The DNA for the CDR3 is TGCGCCAGCAGCCAGGATGGCGGGAGAAGGAATGAGCAGTTCTTC. This sequence encodes CASSQDGGRRNEQFF.

This rearrangement joins TRBV18 to TRBJ2-7; tentative D call: TRBD2 (5 bases). CDR3 length equals 14 residues. Germline-derived CDR1 and CDR2 are KGHSH and LQKENI. Trimming cost V 0 bases and J 4 bases, with 10 bases left between them. CDR3 nucleotides: TGTGCCAGCTCACCACCCCCGGGGATTTACGAGCAGTACTTC. It is translated as CASSPPPGIYEQYF.

This rearrangement joins TRBV25-1 to TRBJ2-1; 10 nucleotides align to TRBD2. CDR1 and CDR2 from the germline V gene are MGHDK and SYGVNS. J gave up 8 bases and V 1 base, and 8 bases lay outside the gene matches. The CDR3 length is 16 residues. The CDR3 DNA reads as TGTGCCAGCAGTGAATTTAACCAGCGGGAGGGGTATGAGCAGTTCTTC. It translates to CASSEFNQREGYEQFF.

The rearrangement uses TRBV12-5 and TRBJ2-3, with 10 positions matching TRBD1. J was trimmed by 0 bases and V by 4 bases; bases with no gene match: 4. Germline V gives CDR1 LGHNT, CDR2 FRNRAP. The CDR3 extends over 16 amino acids. The CDR3 coding sequence is TGTGCTAGTGGTTCGGGACAGGGGCCGAGCACAGATACGCAGTATTTT. It is translated as CASGSGQGPSTDTQYF. Together with reference TRBV12-5 and TRBJ2-3, the CDR3 gives the full variable domain: DARVTQTPRHKVTEMGQEVTMRCQPILGHNTVFWYRQTMMQGLELLAYFRNRAPLDDSGMPKDRFSAEMPDATLATLKIQPSEPRDSAVYFCASGSGQGPSTDTQYFGPGTRLTVL.

This clone was observed a few times. V usage is TRBV29-1 and J usage is TRBJ1-3; no firm D call. The CDR3 covers 14 residues. In germline, CDR1 is SQVTM, CDR2 ANQGSEA. The V gene lost 6 bases and the J gene lost 0 bases, with 12 bases spanning the gap. In DNA form, the CDR3 reads TGCAGCGTAACCGACGGACTCTCTGGAAACACCATATATTTT. This encodes CSVTDGLSGNTIYF.

V usage is TRBV6-6 and J usage is TRBJ2-7, with 8 bases fitting TRBD2. Germline V gene lookup returns CDR1 MNHNY and CDR2 SVGAGI (reference sequence). The trim removed 7 bases at V and 5 bases at J, leaving 10 bases unmatched. The CDR3 is made up of 14 amino acids. CDR3 residues: CASIPSGSPHEQYF. The CDR3 region has the DNA TGTGCCAGCATCCCCAGCGGGAGTCCCCACGAGCAGTACTTC.

This clone was counted a few times. The chain employs TRBV19 and TRBJ2-6; 12 nucleotides agree with TRBD1. V lost 3 bases to trimming and J lost 0 bases; unmatched junction nucleotides: 3. This CDR3 contains 18 residues. In germline, CDR1 is LNHDA, CDR2 SQIVND (reference sequence). The CDR3 protein is CASSIGTGGCSGANVLTF. The CDR3 DNA is TGTGCCAGTAGTATCGGGACAGGGGGCTGCTCTGGGGCCAACGTCCTGACTTTC. The full variable domain, with the rest looked up from reference TRBV19 and TRBJ2-6, is DGGITQSPKYLFRKEGQNVTLSCEQNLNHDAMYWYRQDPGQGLRLIYYSQIVNDFQKGDIAEGYSVSREKKESFPLTVTSAQKNPTAFYLCASSIGTGGCSGANVLTFGAGSRLTVL.

The rearrangement links TRBV7-7 to TRBJ2-7; 8 bases are shared with TRBD1. CDR1 and CDR2 from the germline V gene are SSHAT and FNYEAQ (reference sequence). The CDR3 has 16 residues. With V trimmed by 6 bases and J by 3 bases, 13 bases remained unmatched. CDR3 DNA: TGTGCCAGCAGGCAAACCTTTTGGACAGGGATCTACGAGCAGTACTTC. Encoded protein: CASRQTFWTGIYEQYF.

The chain carries TRBV13 and TRBJ2-5; 10 nucleotides agree with TRBD2. The CDR3 is 15 amino acids. The ends lost 5 bases at V and 4 bases at J; junction bases unmatched: 7. Germline CDR1 reads PRHDT; CDR2 reads FYEKMQ (reference sequence). Here the CDR3 DNA reads TGTGCCAGCAGCCCCGAGCGGGGGGGGGTAGAGACCCAGTACTTC. Translating it yields CASSPERGGVETQYF.

The chain has TRBV14 and TRBJ2-7; the match to TRBD2 covers 9 bases. The CDR3 has 17 amino acids. The V segment lost 0 bases and the J segment 1 base; nucleotides outside the gene matches: 7. CDR1 SGHDN and CDR2 FVKESK come from the germline V gene. This CDR3 reads CASSQDKGTSRSYEQYF. CDR3 bases: TGTGCCAGCAGCCAAGATAAGGGGACTAGCAGATCCTACGAGCAGTACTTC.

The chain combines TRBV9 with TRBJ2-2; perhaps TRBD2 as D (6 bases). Trimming took off 4 bases at V and 1 base at J, with 17 bases between the two ends. The CDR3 covers 17 residues. From germline, CDR1 is SGDLS and CDR2 YYNGEE. The CDR3 DNA follows: TGTGCCAGCAGCCATTCAGGAGGGCGGGTGAACACCGGGGAGCTGTTTTTT. This sequence encodes CASSHSGGRVNTGELFF.

The chain couples TRBV7-9 to TRBJ2-2, with a tentative D call TRBD2 (5 bases). The V gene lost 6 bases and the J gene lost 6 bases, with 17 bases spanning the gap. The CDR3 has 15 amino acids. Germline CDR1 reads SEHNR; CDR2 reads FQNEAQ (reference sequence). CDR3 DNA: TGTGCCAGCAGGTACGCGGGCGGAGGCCCCGGGGAGCTGTTTTTT. This gives the protein CASRYAGGGPGELFF.

The sample holds one count of this clone. V gene TRBV19 combines with J gene TRBJ2-7; the match to TRBD1 covers 10 bases. This CDR3 contains 16 residues. The V segment lost 6 bases and the J segment 3 bases; nucleotides outside the gene matches: 11. Germline lookup yields CDR1 LNHDA and CDR2 SQIVND (reference sequence). CDR3 protein: CASSSLRGDRGYEQYF. The CDR3 nucleotides read TGTGCCAGTAGCTCCCTCCGAGGGGACAGGGGCTACGAGCAGTACTTC.

The chain carries TRBV28 and TRBJ2-1; 8 bases match TRBD2. Germline loops: CDR1 MDHEN, CDR2 SYDVKM. J was trimmed by 5 bases and V by 0 bases; bases with no gene match: 9. This CDR3 is built from 17 residues. The CDR3 reads CASSLWLLAGKNNEQFF. DNA of the CDR3: TGTGCCAGCAGTTTATGGCTATTAGCGGGAAAGAACAATGAGCAGTTCTTC.

The chain uses TRBV5-1 and TRBJ2-3; D not certain. Deletions cut 3 bases from V and 3 bases from J, with 11 bases between. Looked up from germline, CDR1 is SGHRS and CDR2 is YFSETQ. The CDR3 is 14 amino acids. CDR3 sequence: CASSWLRGTDTQYF. CDR3 DNA: TGCGCCAGCAGCTGGTTGCGAGGAACAGATACGCAGTATTTT.

The CDR3, as DNA: TGTGCTAGTGTTACGGGACTAACCGGCGGGACCCAGTACTTC. As protein: CASVTGLTGGTQYF. V usage is TRBV12-5 and J usage is TRBJ2-5, with 7 nucleotides matching TRBD2. Germline V gene sequence: CDR1 LGHNT, CDR2 FRNRAP. The CDR3 spans 14 residues. The V and J ends lost 7 bases and 7 bases, in that order; junction bases with no gene match: 12. The variable domain in full, completed from reference TRBV12-5 and TRBJ2-5, reads DARVTQTPRHKVTEMGQEVTMRCQPILGHNTVFWYRQTMMQGLELLAYFRNRAPLDDSGMPKDRFSAEMPDATLATLKIQPSEPRDSAVYFCASVTGLTGGTQYFGPGTRLLVL.

The chain recombines TRBV18 with TRBJ2-7, with a weak D call TRBD1 (6 bases). Trimming took 1 base from V and 0 from J, leaving 22 bases between them. The CDR3 has 19 residues. CDR1 is KGHSH, CDR2 LQKENI, per germline. CDR3 bases: TGTGCCAGCTCACCACGGCGGCTGGACAGTGAATATAGCTCCTACGAGCAGTACTTC. This sequence encodes CASSPRRLDSEYSSYEQYF.

The chain links TRBV21-1 to TRBJ2-3; no check of the table's D call, TRBD1, against the DNA was made. TRBV21-1 is recorded as a pseudogene. The CDR3 sequence is 19 residues long. DNA for the CDR3: TGTGCCAGCAGCAAAGATGCGCCGACAGACCACGCTAGCACAGATACGCAGTATTTT. Amino acids: CASSKDAPTDHASTDTQYF.

The gene calls are TRBV30 and TRBJ1-5, with unresolved D. CDR3 size: 12 residues. CDR1 and CDR2 (germline): GTSNPN, SVGIG (reference sequence). Trimming removed 2 bases at V and 3 bases at J, with 5 bases between. CDR3 nucleotides: TGTGCCTGGAGTCTCCCCAATCAGCCCCAGCATTTT. Translating gives CAWSLPNQPQHF.

This sequence joins TRBV2 and TRBJ1-1; 8 bases match TRBD1. Germline-derived CDR1 and CDR2 are SNHLY and FYNNEI. The ends lost 6 bases at V and 11 bases at J; junction bases unmatched: 5. The CDR3 is 11 residues long. The CDR3, as DNA: TGTGCCAGCAGGGACAGGGAGTGGGCTTTCTTT. Residues: CASRDREWAFF. The full variable domain, with the rest looked up from reference TRBV2 and TRBJ1-1, is EPEVTQTPSHQVTQMGQEVILRCVPISNHLYFYWYRQILGQKVEFLVSFYNNEISEKSEIFDDQFSVERPDGSNFTLKIRSTKLEDSAMYFCASRDREWAFFGQGTRLTVV.

The chain recombines TRBV2 with TRBJ2-2; 8 bases are shared with TRBD2. Trimming took 11 bases from V and 1 from J; bases not matched to a gene: 6. This CDR3 is built from 14 residues. Germline CDR1 and CDR2: SNHLY and FYNNEI. The CDR3 nucleotides are TGTGCCGGAATAGCGGGAAGGAACACCGGGGAGCTGTTTTTT. Encoded protein: CAGIAGRNTGELFF.

The chain is built from TRBV12-2 and TRBJ2-5; TRBD1, as called in the table, went unchecked against the DNA. TRBV12-2 is a listed pseudogene. The CDR3 loop spans 15 amino acids. This chain's CDR3 is CASRLAGTGRETQYF. The CDR3 DNA reads as TGTGCAAGTCGCTTAGCGGGGACAGGGAGGGAGACCCAGTACTTC.

V and J are TRBV7-9 and TRBJ1-2; 10 nucleotides align to TRBD1. This CDR3 is 14 amino acids long. V was pared by 6 bases and J by 0 bases, with 1 base of the junction left unmatched. In germline, CDR1 is SEHNR, CDR2 FQNEAQ (reference sequence). This CDR3 is CASRTGGPNYGYTF. CDR3 bases: TGTGCCAGCAGGACAGGGGGCCCTAACTATGGCTACACCTTC.

This chain links TRBV5-4 with TRBJ2-7; maybe TRBD2 (6 bases). Germline lookup yields CDR1 SGHNT and CDR2 YYREEE (reference sequence). V lost 0 bases and J lost 0, with 16 bases in between. There are 17 residues in the CDR3. CDR3 sequence: CASSLDDYSGASYEQYF. The DNA of the CDR3 is TGTGCCAGCAGCTTGGATGACTATAGCGGAGCCTCCTACGAGCAGTACTTC.

The chain uses TRBV14 and TRBJ2-7, with D perhaps matching TRBD2 (6 bases). The CDR3 spans 13 residues. V lost 1 base to trimming and J lost 5 bases, with 9 bases between them. Germline CDR1 and CDR2: SGHDN and FVKESK. The CDR3 DNA follows: TGTGCCAGCAGCCAAGGGCTAGCGAACGAGCAGTACTTC. Translated: CASSQGLANEQYF.

This clone was counted once. This chain links TRBV5-6 with TRBJ1-1; D is unresolved. This CDR3 is 19 amino acids long. Germline values: CDR1 SGHDT, CDR2 YYEEEE. Deletions cut 0 bases from V and 0 bases from J, with 21 bases between. CDR3 coding DNA: TGTGCCAGCAGCTTGGTGGGTTATATGGGCTCCCCTGTGAACACTGAAGCTTTCTTT. It translates to CASSLVGYMGSPVNTEAFF.

The CDR3 nucleotides are TGTGCCAGCAGGATAGCGGAGAACACCGGGGAGCTGTTTTTT. It translates to CASRIAENTGELFF. V and J are TRBV2 and TRBJ2-2, with a possible D match to TRBD2 (6 bases). The CDR3 is 14 amino acids. Trimming pared 6 bases from V and 1 base from J, leaving 9 bases between. CDR1 and CDR2 (germline): SNHLY, FYNNEI.

DNA of the CDR3: TGTGCCAGCAGCTTAGGTAGCGGGAGAGAGGAGACCCAGTACTTC. Its translation: CASSLGSGREETQYF. The J gene is TRBJ2-5, the V gene TRBV7-9; 9 positions agree with TRBD2. The V gene's germline CDR1 is SEHNR and CDR2 FQNEAQ (reference sequence). Losses at the gene ends were 1 base for V and 5 bases for J; bases not matched to a gene: 5. The CDR3 spans 15 residues.